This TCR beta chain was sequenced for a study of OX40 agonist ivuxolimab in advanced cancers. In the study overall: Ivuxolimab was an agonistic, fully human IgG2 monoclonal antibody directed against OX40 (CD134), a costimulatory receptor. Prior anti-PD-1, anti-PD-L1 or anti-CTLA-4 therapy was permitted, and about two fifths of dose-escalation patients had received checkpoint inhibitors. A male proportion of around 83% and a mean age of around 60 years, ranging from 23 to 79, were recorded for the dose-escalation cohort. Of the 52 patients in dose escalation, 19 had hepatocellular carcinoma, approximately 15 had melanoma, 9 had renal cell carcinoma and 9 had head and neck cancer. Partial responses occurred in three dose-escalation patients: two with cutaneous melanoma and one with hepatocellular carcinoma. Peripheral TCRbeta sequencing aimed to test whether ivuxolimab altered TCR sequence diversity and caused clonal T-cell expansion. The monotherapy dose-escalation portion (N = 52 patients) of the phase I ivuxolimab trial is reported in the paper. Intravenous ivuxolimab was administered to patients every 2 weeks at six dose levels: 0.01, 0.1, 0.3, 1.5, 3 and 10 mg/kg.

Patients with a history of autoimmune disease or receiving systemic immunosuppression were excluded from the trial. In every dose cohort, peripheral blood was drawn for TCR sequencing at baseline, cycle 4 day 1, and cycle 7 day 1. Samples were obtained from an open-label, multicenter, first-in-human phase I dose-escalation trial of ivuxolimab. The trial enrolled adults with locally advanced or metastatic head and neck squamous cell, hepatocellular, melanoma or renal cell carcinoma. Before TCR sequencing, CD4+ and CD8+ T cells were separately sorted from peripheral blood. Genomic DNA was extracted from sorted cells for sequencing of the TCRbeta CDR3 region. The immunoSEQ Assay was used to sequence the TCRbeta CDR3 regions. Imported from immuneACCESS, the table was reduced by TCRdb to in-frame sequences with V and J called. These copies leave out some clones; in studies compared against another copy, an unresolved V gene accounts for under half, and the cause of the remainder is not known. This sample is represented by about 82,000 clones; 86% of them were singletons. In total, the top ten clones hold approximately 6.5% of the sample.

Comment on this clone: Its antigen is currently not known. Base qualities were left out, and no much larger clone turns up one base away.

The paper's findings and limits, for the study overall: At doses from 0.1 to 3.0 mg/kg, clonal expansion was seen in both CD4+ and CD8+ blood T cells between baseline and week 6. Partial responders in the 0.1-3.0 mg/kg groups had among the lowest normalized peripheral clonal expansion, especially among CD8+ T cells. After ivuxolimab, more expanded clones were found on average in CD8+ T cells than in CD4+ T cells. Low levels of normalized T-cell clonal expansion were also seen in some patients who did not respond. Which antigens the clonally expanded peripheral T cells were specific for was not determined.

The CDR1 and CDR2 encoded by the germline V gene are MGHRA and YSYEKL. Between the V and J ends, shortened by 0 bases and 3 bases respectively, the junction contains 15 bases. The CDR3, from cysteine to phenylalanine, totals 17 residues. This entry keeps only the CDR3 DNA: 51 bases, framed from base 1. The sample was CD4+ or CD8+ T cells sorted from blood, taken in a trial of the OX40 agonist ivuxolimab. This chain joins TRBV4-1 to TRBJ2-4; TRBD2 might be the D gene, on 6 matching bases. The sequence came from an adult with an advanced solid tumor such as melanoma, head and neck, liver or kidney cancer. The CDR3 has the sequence CASSQEIGSVVKNIQYF. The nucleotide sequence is TGCGCCAGCAGCCAAGAAATCGGGAGCGTCGTCAAAAACATTCAGTACTTC.